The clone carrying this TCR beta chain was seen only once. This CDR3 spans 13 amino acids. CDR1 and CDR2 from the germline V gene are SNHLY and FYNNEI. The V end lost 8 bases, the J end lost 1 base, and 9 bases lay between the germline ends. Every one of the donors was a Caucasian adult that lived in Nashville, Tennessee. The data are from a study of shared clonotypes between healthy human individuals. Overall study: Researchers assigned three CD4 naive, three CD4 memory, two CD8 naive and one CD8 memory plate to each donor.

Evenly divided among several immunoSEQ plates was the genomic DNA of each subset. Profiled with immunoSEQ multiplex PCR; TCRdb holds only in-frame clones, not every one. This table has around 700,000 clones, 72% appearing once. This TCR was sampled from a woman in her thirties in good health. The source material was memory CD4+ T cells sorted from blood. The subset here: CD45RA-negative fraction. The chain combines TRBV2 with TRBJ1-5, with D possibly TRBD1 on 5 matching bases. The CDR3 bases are TGTGCCAGCGAAAGGGACAGCAATCAGCCCCAGCATTTT. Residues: CASERDSNQPQHF.